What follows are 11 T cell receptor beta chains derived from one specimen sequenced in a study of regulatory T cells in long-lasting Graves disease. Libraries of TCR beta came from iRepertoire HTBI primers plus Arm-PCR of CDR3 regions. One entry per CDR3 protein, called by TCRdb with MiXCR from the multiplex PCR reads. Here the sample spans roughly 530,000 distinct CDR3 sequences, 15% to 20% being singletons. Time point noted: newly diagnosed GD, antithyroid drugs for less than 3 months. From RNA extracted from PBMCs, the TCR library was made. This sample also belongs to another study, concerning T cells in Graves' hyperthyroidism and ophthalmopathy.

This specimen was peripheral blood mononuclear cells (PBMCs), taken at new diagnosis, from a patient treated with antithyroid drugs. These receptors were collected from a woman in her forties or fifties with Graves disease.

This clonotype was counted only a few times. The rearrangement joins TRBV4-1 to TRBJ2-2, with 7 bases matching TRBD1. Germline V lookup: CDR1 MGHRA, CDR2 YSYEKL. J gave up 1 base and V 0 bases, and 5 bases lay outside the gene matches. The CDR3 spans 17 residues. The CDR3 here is CASSQDQDRLNTGELFF. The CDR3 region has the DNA TGCGCCAGCAGCCAAGACCAGGACAGGCTGAACACCGGGGAGCTGTTTTTT.

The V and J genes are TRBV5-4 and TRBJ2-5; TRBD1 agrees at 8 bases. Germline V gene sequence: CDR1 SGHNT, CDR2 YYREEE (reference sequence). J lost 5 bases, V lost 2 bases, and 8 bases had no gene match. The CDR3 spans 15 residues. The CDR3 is CASSFTGQGSETQYF. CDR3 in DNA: TGTGCCAGCAGCTTTACCGGACAGGGTTCGGAGACCCAGTACTTC.

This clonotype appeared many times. CDR3 amino acids: CASNLHLSGGNQETQYF. In DNA, the CDR3 is TGTGCCAGCAACCTCCATTTAAGCGGGGGTAACCAAGAGACCCAGTACTTC. The chain uses TRBV2 and TRBJ2-5; 8 positions match TRBD2. CDR3 length equals 17 residues. V lost 7 bases, J lost 0 bases, and 13 bases stayed unmatched. Germline V gene sequence: CDR1 SNHLY, CDR2 FYNNEI.

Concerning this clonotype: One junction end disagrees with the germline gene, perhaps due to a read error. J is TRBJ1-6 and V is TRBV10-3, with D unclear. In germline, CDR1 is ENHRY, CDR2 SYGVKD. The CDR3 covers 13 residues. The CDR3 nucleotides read TGTGCCAGCAGTTTCGAGGATAATTCACCCCTCCACTTT. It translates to CASSFEDNSPLHF.

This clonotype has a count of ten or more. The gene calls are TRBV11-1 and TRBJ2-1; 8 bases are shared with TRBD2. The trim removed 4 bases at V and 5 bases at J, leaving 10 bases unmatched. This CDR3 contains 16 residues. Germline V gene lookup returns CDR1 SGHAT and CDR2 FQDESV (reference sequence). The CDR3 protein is CASSSGVGLGDNEQFF. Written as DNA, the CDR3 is TGTGCCAGCAGCTCAGGAGTGGGACTAGGAGACAATGAGCAGTTCTTC.

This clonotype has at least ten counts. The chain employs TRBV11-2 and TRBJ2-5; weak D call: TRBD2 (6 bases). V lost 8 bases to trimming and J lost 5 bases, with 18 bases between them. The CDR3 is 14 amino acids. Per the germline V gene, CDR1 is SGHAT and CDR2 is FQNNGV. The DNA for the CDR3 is TGTGCCAGCGGGGGAGGACTCCCTCTGGAGACCCAGTACTTC. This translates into CASGGGLPLETQYF.

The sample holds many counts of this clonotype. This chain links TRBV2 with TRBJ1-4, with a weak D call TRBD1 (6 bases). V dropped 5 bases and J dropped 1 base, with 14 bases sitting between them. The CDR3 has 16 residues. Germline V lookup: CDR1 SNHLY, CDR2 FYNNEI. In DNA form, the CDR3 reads TGTGCCAGCAGTCAGTTCGACAGGCAAACTAATGAAAAACTGTTTTTT. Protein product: CASSQFDRQTNEKLFF.

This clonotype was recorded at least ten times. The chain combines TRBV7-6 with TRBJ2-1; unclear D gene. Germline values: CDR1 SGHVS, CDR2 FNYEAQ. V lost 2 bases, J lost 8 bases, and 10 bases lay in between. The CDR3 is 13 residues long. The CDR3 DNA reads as TGTGCCAGCAGCTTATGGTGGGCCGATGAGCAGTTCTTC. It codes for CASSLWWADEQFF.

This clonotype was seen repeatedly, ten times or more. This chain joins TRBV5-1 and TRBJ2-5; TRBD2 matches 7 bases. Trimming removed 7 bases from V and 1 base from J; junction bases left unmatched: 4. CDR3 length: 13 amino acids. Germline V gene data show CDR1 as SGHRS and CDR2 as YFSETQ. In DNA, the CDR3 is TGCGCCAGCCAAACTAGCGCCCAAGAGACCCAGTACTTC. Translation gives CASQTSAQETQYF.

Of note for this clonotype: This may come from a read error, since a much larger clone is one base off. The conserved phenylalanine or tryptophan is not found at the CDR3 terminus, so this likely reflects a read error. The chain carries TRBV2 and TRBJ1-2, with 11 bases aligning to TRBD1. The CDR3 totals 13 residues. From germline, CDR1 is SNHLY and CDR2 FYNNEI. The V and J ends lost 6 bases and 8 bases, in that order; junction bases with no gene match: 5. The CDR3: CASRGQGAGGYTL. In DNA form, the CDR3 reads TGTGCCAGCAGAGGACAGGGGGCGGGAGGCTACACCCTC.

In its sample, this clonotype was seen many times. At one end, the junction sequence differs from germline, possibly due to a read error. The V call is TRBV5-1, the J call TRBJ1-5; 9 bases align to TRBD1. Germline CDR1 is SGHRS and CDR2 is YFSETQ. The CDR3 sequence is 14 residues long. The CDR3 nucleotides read TGTGCCAGCAGCTTGGGACAGGGAGATCAGCCCCAGCATTTT. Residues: CASSLGQGDQPQHF.